This entry features one TCR beta chain sequence. The sample comes from a study of blood T cells in healthy people across ages. Per the germline V gene, CDR1 is SNHLY and CDR2 is FYNNEI. There are 15 residues in the CDR3. The V end lost 11 bases, the J end lost 1 base, and 20 bases lay between the germline ends. A J-beta primer mix and a sample-barcoded 5' primer were used in a second PCR of about 7 to 12 cycles. TCRdb called the 5' RACE reads again in MiXCR, with one record for every CDR3 protein. Altogether some 1,000,000 distinct CDR3 sequences are present, 20% to 25% being singletons, with the ten largest covering around 0.75%. This sample was also put to use in a study of T cells of mothers and their children.

This chain joins TRBV2 and TRBJ1-2; TRBD1 is a possible D gene (5 bases). Sample: blood. This clonotype was obtained from a girl aged 2-9 years in good health. The CDR3: CAGIRGGIDNYGYTF. CDR3 nucleotides: TGTGCCGGCATCCGGGGGGGTATTGATAACTATGGCTACACCTTC.